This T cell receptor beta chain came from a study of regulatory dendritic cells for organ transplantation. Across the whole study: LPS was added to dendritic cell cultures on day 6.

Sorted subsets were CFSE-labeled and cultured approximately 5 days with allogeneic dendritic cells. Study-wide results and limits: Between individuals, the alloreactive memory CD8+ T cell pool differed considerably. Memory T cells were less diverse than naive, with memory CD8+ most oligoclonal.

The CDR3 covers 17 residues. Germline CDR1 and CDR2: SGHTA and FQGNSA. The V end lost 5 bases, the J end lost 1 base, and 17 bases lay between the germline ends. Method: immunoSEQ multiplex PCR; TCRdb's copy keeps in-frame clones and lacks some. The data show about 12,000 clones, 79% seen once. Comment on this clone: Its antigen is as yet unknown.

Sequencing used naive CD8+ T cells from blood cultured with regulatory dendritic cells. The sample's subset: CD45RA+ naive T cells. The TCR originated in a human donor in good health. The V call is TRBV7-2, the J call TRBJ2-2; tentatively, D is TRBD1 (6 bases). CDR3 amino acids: CASSRLVGHRNTGELFF. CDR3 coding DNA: TGTGCCAGCAGCCGCTTGGTGGGACATAGGAACACCGGGGAGCTGTTTTTT.